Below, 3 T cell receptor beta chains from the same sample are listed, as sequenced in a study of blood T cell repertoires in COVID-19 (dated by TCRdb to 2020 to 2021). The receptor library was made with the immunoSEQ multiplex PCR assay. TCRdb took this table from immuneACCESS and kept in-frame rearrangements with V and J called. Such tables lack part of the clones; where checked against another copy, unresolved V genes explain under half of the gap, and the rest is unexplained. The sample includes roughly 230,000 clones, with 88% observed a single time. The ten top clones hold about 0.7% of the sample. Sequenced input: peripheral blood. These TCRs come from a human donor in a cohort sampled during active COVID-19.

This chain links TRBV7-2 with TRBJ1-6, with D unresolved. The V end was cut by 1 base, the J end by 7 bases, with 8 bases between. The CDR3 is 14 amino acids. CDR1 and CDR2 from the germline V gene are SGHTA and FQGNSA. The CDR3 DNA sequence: TGTGCCAGCAGCTTAGACAGCCCAAATTCACCCCTCCACTTT. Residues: CASSLDSPNSPLHF.

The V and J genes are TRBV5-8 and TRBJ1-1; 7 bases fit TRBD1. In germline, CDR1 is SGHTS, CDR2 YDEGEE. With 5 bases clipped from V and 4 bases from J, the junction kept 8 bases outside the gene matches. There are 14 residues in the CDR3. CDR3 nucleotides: TGTGCCAGCAGAGCAGGGGGTGAGTCCACTGAAGCTTTCTTT. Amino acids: CASRAGGESTEAFF.

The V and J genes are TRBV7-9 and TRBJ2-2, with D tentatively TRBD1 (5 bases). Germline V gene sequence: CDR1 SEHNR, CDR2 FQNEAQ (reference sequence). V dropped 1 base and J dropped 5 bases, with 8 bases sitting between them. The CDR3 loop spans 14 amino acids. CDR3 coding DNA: TGTGCCAGCAGCTTAGAGGGGTGGACCGGGGAGCTGTTTTTT. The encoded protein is CASSLEGWTGELFF.